Reported below is one T cell receptor (beta chain). What it binds is not known. Those patients with uncontrolled infection, other autoimmune disease, pregnancy or lactation were excluded. PBMCs were derived from roughly 10 ml fresh peripheral blood. V was trimmed by 3 bases and J by 2 bases, leaving 11 bases between them. This CDR3 contains 14 residues. The sample belongs to a study of T cells in Graves' hyperthyroidism and ophthalmopathy. TCR beta CDR3 regions were amplified from RNA. Carried out on the TCR CDR3, a first-round RT-PCR used the HTBI primer set. From the multiplex PCR reads, TCRdb called clonotypes with MiXCR, one entry per CDR3 protein. The sample holds about 290,000 distinct CDR3 sequences, around 20% seen once. Overall study findings and caveats: Ophthalmopathy could be told apart from stable hyperthyroidism with a 13 V-J model. Most clonotypes expanded in the thyroid (above 0.001) were also present in blood.

The chain has TRBV12-3 or TRBV12-4 and TRBJ2-7; tentatively, D is TRBD1 (5 bases). Specimen: blood. This TCR was sampled from a man between 50 and 59 years old with Graves' ophthalmopathy. CDR3 region: CASSLTRQTYEQYF. The CDR3 bases are TGTGCCAGCAGTTTGACCAGACAGACCTACGAGCAGTACTTC.